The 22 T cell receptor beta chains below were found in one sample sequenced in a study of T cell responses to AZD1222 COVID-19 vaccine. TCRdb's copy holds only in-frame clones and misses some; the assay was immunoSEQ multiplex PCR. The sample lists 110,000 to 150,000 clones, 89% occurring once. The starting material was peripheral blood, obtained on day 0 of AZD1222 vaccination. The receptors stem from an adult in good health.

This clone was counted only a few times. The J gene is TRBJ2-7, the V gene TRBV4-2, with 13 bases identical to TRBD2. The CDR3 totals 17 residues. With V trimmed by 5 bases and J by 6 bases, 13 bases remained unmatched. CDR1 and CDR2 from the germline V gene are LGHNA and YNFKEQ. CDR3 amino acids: CASSTTSGGPSGGEQYF. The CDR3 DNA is TGTGCCAGCAGCACGACTAGCGGGGGGCCCTCTGGGGGCGAGCAGTACTTC.

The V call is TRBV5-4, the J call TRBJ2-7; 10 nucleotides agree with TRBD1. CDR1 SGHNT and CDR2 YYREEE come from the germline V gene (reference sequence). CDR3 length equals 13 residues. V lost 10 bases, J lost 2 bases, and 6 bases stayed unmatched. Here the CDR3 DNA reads TGTGCCGTCGGACAGGGGGGGCCCTACGAGCAGTACTTC. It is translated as CAVGQGGPYEQYF.

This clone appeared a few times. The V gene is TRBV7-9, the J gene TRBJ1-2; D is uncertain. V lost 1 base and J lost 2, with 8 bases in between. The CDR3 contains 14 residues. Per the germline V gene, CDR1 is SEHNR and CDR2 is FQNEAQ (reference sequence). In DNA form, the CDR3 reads TGTGCCAGCAGCTTAGGGACGGTCAACTATGGCTACACCTTC. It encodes CASSLGTVNYGYTF. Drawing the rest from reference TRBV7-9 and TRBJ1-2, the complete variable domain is DTGVSQNPRHKITKRGQNVTFRCDPISEHNRLYWYRQTLGQGPEFLTYFQNEAQLEKSRLLSDRFSAERPKGSFSTLEIQRTEQGDSAMYLCASSLGTVNYGYTFGSGTRLTVV.

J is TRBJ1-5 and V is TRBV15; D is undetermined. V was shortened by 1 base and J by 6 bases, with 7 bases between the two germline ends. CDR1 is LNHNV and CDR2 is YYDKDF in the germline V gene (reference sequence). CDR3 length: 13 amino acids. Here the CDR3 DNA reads TGTGCCACCAGCAGAGGTTGGGGTCAGCCCCAGCATTTT. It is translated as CATSRGWGQPQHF. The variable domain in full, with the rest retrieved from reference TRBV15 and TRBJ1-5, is DAMVIQNPRYQVTQFGKPVTLSCSQTLNHNVMYWYQQKSSQAPKLLFHYYDKDFNNEADTPDNFQSRRPNTSFCFLDIRSPGLGDTAMYLCATSRGWGQPQHFGDGTRLSIL.

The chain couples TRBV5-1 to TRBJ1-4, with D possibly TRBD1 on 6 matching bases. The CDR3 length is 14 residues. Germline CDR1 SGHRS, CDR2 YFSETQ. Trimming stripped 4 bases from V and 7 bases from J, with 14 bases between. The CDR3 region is CASSPGGAVEKLFF. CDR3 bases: TGCGCCAGCAGCCCGGGGGGGGCGGTTGAAAAACTGTTTTTT.

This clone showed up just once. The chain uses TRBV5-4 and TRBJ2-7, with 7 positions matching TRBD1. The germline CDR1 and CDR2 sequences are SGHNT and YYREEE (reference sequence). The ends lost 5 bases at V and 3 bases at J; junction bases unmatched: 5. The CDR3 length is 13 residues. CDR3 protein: CASRADRFYEQYF. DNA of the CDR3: TGTGCCAGCAGAGCGGACAGGTTCTACGAGCAGTACTTC.

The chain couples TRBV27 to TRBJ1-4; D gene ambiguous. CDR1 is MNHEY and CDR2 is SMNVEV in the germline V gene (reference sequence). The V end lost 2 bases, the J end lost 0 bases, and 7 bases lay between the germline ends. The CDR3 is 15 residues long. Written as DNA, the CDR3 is TGTGCCAGCAGTTTAATTTTCGCAACTAATGAAAAACTGTTTTTT. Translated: CASSLIFATNEKLFF.

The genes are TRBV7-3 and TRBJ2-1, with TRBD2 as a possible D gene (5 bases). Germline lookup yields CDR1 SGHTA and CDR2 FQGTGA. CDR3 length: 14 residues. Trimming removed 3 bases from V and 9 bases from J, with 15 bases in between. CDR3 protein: CASSFGRGLGEQFF. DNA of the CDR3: TGTGCCAGCAGCTTTGGGAGAGGTCTTGGTGAGCAGTTCTTC.

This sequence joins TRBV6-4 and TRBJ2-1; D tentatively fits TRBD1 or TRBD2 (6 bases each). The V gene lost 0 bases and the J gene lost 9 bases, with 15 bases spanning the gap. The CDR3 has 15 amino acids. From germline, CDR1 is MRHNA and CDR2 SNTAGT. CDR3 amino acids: CASSDSRGERGEQFF. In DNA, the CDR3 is TGTGCCAGCAGTGACTCTAGGGGGGAGAGGGGTGAGCAGTTCTTC.

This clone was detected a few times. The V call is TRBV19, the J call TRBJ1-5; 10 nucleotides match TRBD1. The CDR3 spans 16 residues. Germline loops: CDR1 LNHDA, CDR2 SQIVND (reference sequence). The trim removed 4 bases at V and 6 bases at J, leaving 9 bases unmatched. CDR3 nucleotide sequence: TGTGCCAGTAGTAACCGGGACAGGGGACTGAGTCAGCCCCAGCATTTT. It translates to CASSNRDRGLSQPQHF.

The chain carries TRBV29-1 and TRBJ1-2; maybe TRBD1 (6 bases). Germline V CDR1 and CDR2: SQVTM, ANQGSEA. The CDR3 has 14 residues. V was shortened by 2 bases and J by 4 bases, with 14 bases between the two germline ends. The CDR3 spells CSVEYPGVGYGYTF. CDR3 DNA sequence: TGCAGCGTTGAATATCCAGGGGTCGGCTATGGCTACACCTTC.

The CDR3 nucleotides read TGTGCCAGCAGCCTCCGACTAGCGGGAGGGCCTGGCACCGGGGAGCTGTTTTTT. Amino acids: CASSLRLAGGPGTGELFF. This chain links TRBV7-6 with TRBJ2-2; TRBD2 agrees at 14 bases. The CDR3 runs to 18 residues. Trimming removed 5 bases from V and 4 bases from J; junction bases left unmatched: 9. Germline-derived CDR1 and CDR2 are SGHVS and FNYEAQ.

CDR3 protein: CAWSPSNREKLFF. The CDR3 DNA reads as TGTGCCTGGAGTCCGTCGAACAGAGAAAAACTGTTTTTT. J is TRBJ1-4 and V is TRBV30; D is unclear. From germline, CDR1 is GTSNPN and CDR2 SVGIG (reference sequence). Trimming removed 2 bases at V and 8 bases at J, with 12 bases between. CDR3 length equals 13 residues.

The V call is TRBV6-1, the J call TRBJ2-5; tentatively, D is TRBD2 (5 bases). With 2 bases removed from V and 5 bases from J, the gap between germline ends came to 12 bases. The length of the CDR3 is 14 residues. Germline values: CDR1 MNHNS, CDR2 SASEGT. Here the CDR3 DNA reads TGTGCCAGCAGTGAATCGGCGGGTCGGGAGACCCAGTACTTC. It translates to CASSESAGRETQYF.

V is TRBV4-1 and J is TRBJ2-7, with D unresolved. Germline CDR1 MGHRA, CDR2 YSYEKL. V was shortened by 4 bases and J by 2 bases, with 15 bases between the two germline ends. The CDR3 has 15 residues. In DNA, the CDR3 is TGCGCCAGCAGCCCTTCCTTAGAAGGCCCCTACGAGCAGTACTTC. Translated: CASSPSLEGPYEQYF.

CDR3 DNA: TGTGCCAGCAGCGTACATGACGGGAGGGCCAGGGGAGAGACCCAGTACTTC. Protein: CASSVHDGRARGETQYF. This sequence joins TRBV9 and TRBJ2-5; TRBD2 agrees at 8 bases. The junction had 12 bases not matched to a gene; V was cut back by 1 base and J by 4 bases. This CDR3 spans 17 amino acids. CDR1 is SGDLS, CDR2 YYNGEE, per germline.

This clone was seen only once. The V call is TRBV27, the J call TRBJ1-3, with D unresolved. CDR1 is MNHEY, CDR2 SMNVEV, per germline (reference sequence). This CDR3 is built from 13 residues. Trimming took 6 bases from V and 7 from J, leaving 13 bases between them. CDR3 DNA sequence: TGTGCCAGCAGAGATCCCTCTCGTAACACCATATATTTT. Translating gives CASRDPSRNTIYF.

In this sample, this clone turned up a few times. The CDR3 loop reads CASSFAGDHNGYTF. DNA for the CDR3: TGTGCCAGCAGCTTCGCTGGGGACCATAATGGCTACACCTTC. V gene TRBV5-6 combines with J gene TRBJ1-2; D is perhaps TRBD1 (5 bases). The CDR3 runs 14 residues. Per germline, CDR1 SGHDT and CDR2 YYEEEE. The germline V and J ends were trimmed by 2 bases and 6 bases, with 14 bases remaining between them. Together with reference TRBV5-6 and TRBJ1-2, the CDR3 gives the full variable domain: DAGVTQSPTHLIKTRGQQVTLRCSPKSGHDTVSWYQQALGQGPQFIFQYYEEEERQRGNFPDRFSGHQFPNYSSELNVNALLLGDSALYLCASSFAGDHNGYTFGSGTRLTVV.

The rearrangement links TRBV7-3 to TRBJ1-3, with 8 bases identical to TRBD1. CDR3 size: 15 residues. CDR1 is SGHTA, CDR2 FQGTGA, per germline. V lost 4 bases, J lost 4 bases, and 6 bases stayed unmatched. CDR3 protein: CASSSTGAAGNTIYF. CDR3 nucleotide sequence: TGTGCCAGCAGCTCGACAGGGGCGGCGGGAAACACCATATATTTT.

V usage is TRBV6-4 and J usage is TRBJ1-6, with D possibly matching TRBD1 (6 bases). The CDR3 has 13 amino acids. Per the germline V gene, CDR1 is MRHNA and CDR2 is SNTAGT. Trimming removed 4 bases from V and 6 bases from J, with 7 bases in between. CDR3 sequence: CASSAGVNSPLHF. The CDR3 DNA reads TGTGCCAGCAGTGCAGGGGTTAATTCACCCCTCCACTTT.

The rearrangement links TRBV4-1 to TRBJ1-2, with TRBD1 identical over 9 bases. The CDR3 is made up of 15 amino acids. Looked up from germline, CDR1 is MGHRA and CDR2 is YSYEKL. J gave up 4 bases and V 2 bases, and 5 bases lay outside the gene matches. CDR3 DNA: TGCGCCAGCAGCCAACCGGGACAGGGCGTCTATGGCTACACCTTC. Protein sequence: CASSQPGQGVYGYTF.

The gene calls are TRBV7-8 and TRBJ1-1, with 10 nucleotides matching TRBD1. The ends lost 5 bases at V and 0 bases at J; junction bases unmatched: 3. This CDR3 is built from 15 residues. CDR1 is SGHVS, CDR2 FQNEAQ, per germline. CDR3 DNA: TGTGCCAGCAGCCCGGGACAGGGGATGAACACTGAAGCTTTCTTT. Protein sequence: CASSPGQGMNTEAFF. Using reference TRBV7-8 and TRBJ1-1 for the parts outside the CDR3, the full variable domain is GAGVSQSPRYKVAKRGQDVALRCDPISGHVSLFWYQQALGQGPEFLTYFQNEAQLDKSGLPSDRFFAERPEGSVSTLKIQRTQQEDSAVYLCASSPGQGMNTEAFFGQGTRLTVV.